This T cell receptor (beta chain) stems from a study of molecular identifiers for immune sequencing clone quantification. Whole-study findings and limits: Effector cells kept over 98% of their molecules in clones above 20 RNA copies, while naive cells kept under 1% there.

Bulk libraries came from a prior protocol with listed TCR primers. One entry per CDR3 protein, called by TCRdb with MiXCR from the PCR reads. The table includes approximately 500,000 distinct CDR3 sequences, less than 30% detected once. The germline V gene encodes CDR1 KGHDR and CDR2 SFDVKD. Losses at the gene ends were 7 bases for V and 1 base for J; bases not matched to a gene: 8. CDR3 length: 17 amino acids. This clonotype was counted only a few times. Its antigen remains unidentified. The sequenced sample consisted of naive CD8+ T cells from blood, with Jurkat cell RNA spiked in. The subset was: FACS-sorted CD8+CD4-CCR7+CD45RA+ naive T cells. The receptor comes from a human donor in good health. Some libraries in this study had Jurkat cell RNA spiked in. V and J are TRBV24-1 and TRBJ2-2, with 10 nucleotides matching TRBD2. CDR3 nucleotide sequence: TGTGCCACCAGGAGGCTAGCGGGAGTTTGGAACACCGGGGAGCTGTTTTTT. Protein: CATRRLAGVWNTGELFF.